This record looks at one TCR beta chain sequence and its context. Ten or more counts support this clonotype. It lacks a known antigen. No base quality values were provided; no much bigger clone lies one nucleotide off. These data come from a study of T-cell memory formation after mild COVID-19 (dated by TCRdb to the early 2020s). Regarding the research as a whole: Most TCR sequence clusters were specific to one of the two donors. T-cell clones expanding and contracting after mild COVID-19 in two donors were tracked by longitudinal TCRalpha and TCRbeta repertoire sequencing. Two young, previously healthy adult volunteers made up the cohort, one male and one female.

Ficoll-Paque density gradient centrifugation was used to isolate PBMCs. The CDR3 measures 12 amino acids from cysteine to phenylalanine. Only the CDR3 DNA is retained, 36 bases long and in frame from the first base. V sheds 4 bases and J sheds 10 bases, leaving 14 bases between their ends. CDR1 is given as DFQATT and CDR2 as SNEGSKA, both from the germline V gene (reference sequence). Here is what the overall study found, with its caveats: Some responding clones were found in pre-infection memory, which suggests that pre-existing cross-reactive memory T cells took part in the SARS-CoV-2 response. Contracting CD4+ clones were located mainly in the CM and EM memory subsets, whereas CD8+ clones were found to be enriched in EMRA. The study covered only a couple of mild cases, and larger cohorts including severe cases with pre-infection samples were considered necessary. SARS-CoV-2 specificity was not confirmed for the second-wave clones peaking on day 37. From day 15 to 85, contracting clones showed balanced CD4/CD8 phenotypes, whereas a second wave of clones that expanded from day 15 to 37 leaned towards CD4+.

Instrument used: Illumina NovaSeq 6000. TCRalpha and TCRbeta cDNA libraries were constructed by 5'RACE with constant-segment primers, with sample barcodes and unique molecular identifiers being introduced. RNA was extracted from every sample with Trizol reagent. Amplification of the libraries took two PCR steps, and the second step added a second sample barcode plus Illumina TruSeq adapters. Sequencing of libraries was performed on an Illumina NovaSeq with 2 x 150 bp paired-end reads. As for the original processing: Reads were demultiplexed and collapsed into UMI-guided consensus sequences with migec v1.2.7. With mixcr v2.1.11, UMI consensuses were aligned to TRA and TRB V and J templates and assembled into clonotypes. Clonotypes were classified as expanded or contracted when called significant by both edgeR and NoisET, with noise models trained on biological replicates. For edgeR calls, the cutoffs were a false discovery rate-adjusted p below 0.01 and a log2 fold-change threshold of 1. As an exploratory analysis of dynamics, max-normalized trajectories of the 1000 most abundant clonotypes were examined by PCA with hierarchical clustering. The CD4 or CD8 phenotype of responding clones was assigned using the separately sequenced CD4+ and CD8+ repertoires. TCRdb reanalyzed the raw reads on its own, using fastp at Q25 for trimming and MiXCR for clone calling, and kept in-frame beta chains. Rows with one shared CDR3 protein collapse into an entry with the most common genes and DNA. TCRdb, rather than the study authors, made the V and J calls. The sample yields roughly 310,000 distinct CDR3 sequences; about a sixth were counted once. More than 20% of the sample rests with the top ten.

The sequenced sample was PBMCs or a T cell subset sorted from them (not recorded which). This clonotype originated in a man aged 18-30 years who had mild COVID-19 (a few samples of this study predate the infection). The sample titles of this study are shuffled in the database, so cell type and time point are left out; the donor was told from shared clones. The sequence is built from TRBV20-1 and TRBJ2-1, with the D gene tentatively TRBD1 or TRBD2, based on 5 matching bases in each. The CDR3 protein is CSATLGRDEQFF. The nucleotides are TGCAGTGCTACCCTAGGAAGGGACGAGCAGTTCTTC.